The present entry profiles one TCR beta chain with its context. The data derive from a study of T-cell reconstitution after alpha-beta-depleted transplantation in children. For TCRbeta, the library was prepared with unique molecular identifiers. TCRdb reprocessed the PCR reads via MiXCR and lists one record per CDR3 protein. The data contain over 550,000 distinct CDR3 sequences, 10% of them seen just once; the ten biggest clones take up less than 5%. The germline gives CDR1 MNHEY, CDR2 SVGAGI. The junction had 10 bases not matched to a gene; V was cut back by 2 bases and J by 6 bases. This CDR3 is 16 amino acids long.

The material was PBMCs from the stem cell graft donor, obtained from the stem cell graft. The chain carries TRBV6-5 and TRBJ2-1; 7 bases fit TRBD1. This clonotype was sampled from a human donor who donated a stem cell graft to a child with acute myeloid leukemia. The CDR3 region has the DNA TGTGCCAGCAGTTACCCCAGGGGGAACGGAATCAATGAGCAGTTCTTC. It is translated as CASSYPRGNGINEQFF.